Listed below are T cell receptor beta chains from one sample, sequenced in a study of vaccination effects on CD4 cells after COVID-19. Antigens of these TCRs are unknown. Using immunoSEQ multiplex PCR, the repertoire was profiled, and TCRdb retains in-frame clones only, with some absent. The sample yields 40,000 to 55,000 clones, 74% seen once. The input for sequencing was CD4+ T cells from PBMCs cultured without peptide, taken before COVID-19 vaccination. These TCRs come from a human donor who had a prior SARS-CoV-2 infection. CDR3s include the opening cysteine and the closing phenylalanine or tryptophan. D genes are given only for firm matches. Not every row has a clone size; where given, it reads once, few, many or a size class.

size	V	D	J	CDR3	DNA
.	TRBV7-9	.	TRBJ1-4	CASSTGTGDGEKLFF	TGTGCCAGCAGCACCGGGACCGGCGATGGTGAAAAACTGTTTTTT
.	TRBV2	.	TRBJ1-5	CASSRSTGSQPQHF	TGTGCCAGCAGTCGGTCAACCGGGAGTCAGCCCCAGCATTTT
.	TRBV23-1	.	TRBJ2-2	CASSQPRDCYNTGELFF	TGCGCCAGCAGTCAACCCCGGGACTGCTATAACACCGGGGAGCTGTTTTTT
once	TRBV5-1	.	TRBJ1-1	CASSLVPGGDTEAFF	TGCGCCAGCAGCTTGGTCCCAGGTGGGGACACTGAAGCTTTCTTT
once	TRBV20-1	.	TRBJ1-5	CSASGGGVQPQHF	TGCAGTGCTAGTGGAGGGGGGGTACAGCCCCAGCATTTT
.	TRBV5-1	TRBD1	TRBJ2-7	CASSAQGAVHEQYF	TGCGCCAGCAGCGCACAGGGGGCAGTACACGAGCAGTACTTC
.	TRBV28	.	TRBJ2-7	CASSLAGMMNYEQYF	TGTGCCAGCAGTTTAGCAGGGATGATGAACTACGAGCAGTACTTC
large	TRBV5-4	.	TRBJ2-5	CASSQGQREETQYF	TGTGCCAGCAGCCAGGGACAGCGGGAAGAGACCCAGTACTTC
.	TRBV18	TRBD1	TRBJ2-5	CASSPGRGTGDRGQETQYF	TGTGCCAGCTCACCAGGACGCGGGACAGGGGATCGAGGTCAAGAGACCCAGTACTTC
.	TRBV21-1	.	TRBJ1-3	CASSKLRSSGNTIYF	TGTGCCAGCAGCAAACTGCGGAGCTCTGGAAACACCATATATTTT
.	TRBV10-3	.	TRBJ2-2	CMAASSIWTGELFF	TGCATGGCTGCTTCCAGCATCTGGACCGGGGAGCTGTTTTTT
.	TRBV12-5	TRBD1	TRBJ1-2	CASGHQNRGEDGYTF	TGTGCTAGTGGTCATCAGAACAGGGGGGAAGATGGCTACACCTTC